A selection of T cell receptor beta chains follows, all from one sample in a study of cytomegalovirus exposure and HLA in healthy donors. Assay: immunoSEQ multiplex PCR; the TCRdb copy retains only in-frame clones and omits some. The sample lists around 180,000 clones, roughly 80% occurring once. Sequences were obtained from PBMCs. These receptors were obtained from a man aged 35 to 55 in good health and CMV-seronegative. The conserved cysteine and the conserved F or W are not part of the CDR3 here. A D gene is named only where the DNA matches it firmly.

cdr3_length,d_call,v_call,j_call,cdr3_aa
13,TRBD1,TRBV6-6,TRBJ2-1,ASSSRDRVFHEQF
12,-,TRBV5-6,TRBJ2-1,ASSSGDLYNEQF
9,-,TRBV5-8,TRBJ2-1,ASSLHNEQF
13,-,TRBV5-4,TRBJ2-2,ASSLDTAGTGELF
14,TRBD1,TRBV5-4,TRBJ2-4,ASSRTGVEAKNIQY
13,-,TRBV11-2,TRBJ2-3,ASSLLAEGTDTQY
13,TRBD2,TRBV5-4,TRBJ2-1,ASSRASGSSNEQF
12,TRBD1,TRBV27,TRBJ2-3,ASSPGQDTDTQY
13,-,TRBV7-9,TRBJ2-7,SSSLSPQGFHEQY
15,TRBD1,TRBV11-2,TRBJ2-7,ASSSGEWTGNSYEQY